The 32 T cell receptor beta chains reported below all come from one sample, sequenced in a study of T cell responses to AZD1222 COVID-19 vaccine. Data came from immunoSEQ multiplex PCR; TCRdb stores just in-frame clones and leaves some out. The table shows about 140,000 clones, with roughly 92% occurring only once. Sequenced here: peripheral blood, sampled on day 0 of AZD1222 vaccination. All receptors come from an adult in good health.

The rearrangement joins TRBV18 to TRBJ2-2; D might be TRBD1 (6 bases). Germline V gene lookup returns CDR1 KGHSH and CDR2 LQKENI. The CDR3 has 16 amino acids. Between the trimmed V and J ends, which lost 0 bases and 3 bases, there was a span of 11 bases. The CDR3, as DNA: TGTGCCAGCTCACCACCAAACAGGGTCGACACCGGGGAGCTGTTTTTT. It yields the protein CASSPPNRVDTGELFF.

The chain employs TRBV18 and TRBJ1-6; tentative D call: TRBD1 (5 bases). The V and J ends lost 2 bases and 7 bases respectively, with 9 bases between them. The CDR3 totals 14 residues. Germline CDR1 reads KGHSH; CDR2 reads LQKENI. This CDR3 reads CASSPEGINSPLHF. The CDR3 coding sequence is TGTGCCAGCTCACCAGAGGGGATCAATTCACCCCTCCACTTT. The whole variable domain, remainder taken from reference TRBV18 and TRBJ1-6, is NAGVMQNPRHLVRRRGQEARLRCSPMKGHSHVYWYRQLPEEGLKFMVYLQKENIIDESGMPKERFSAEFPKEGPSILRIQQVVRGDSAAYFCASSPEGINSPLHFGNGTRLTVT.

In this sample, this clone turned up once. The rearrangement joins TRBV5-1 to TRBJ2-2; D is possibly TRBD2 (6 bases). The CDR3 length is 15 residues. Germline V CDR1 and CDR2: SGHRS, YFSETQ. V was clipped by 0 bases and J by 5 bases, with 11 bases between them. CDR3 amino acids: CASSLGGIGTGELFF. The DNA of the CDR3 is TGCGCCAGCAGCTTGGGCGGGATCGGGACCGGGGAGCTGTTTTTT.

V gene TRBV11-2 combines with J gene TRBJ1-1; TRBD1 might be the D (5 bases). The V and J ends lost 3 bases and 1 base respectively, with 12 bases between them. Germline V gene data show CDR1 as SGHAT and CDR2 as FQNNGV. CDR3 length: 15 residues. CDR3 coding DNA: TGTGCCAGCAGCTTTCCGGGGACGGCGAACACTGAAGCTTTCTTT. This gives the protein CASSFPGTANTEAFF.

The chain is built from TRBV5-1 and TRBJ1-2; D perhaps matches TRBD1 (5 bases). CDR1 and CDR2 from the germline V gene are SGHRS and YFSETQ. With 0 bases removed from V and 14 bases from J, the gap between germline ends came to 17 bases. The CDR3 spans 13 residues. The DNA of the CDR3 is TGCGCCAGCAGCTTGGCCACGGACCGGGGGGAGACCTTC. Protein: CASSLATDRGETF.

This clone has a handful of counts. The V call is TRBV10-3, the J call TRBJ2-7; D is unclear. CDR1 and CDR2 (germline): ENHRY, SYGVKD. This CDR3 is 13 amino acids long. Trimming removed 6 bases at V and 2 bases at J, with 11 bases between. The DNA for the CDR3 is TGTGCCATCAGCCATCAAGAACCCTACGAGCAGTACTTC. The encoded protein is CAISHQEPYEQYF.

Details on this clone: Other DNA sequences in the sample encode the same CDR3. V is TRBV3-1 (or the pseudogene TRBV3-2) and J is TRBJ2-3; D gene uncertain. Germline V gene sequence: CDR1 LGHDT, CDR2 YNNKEL (reference sequence). The V gene lost 1 base and the J gene lost 4 bases, with 3 bases spanning the gap. The CDR3 contains 12 residues. The chain's CDR3 is CASSQVPDTQYF. Here the CDR3 DNA reads TGTGCCAGCAGCCAAGTACCAGATACGCAGTATTTT.

The chain couples TRBV5-4 to TRBJ2-1, with 16 bases fitting TRBD2. Per germline, CDR1 SGHNT and CDR2 YYREEE (reference sequence). The CDR3 is 17 residues long. The junction had 6 bases not matched to a gene; V was cut back by 4 bases and J by 5 bases. CDR3: CASSTGTSGRGDNEQFF. CDR3 sequence (DNA): TGTGCCAGCAGCACCGGGACTAGCGGGAGGGGGGACAATGAGCAGTTCTTC.

The chain couples TRBV2 to TRBJ1-1, with TRBD1 as a possible D gene (6 bases). The ends were cut back, 4 bases at V and 8 bases at J, with 8 bases in the middle. Germline CDR1 reads SNHLY; CDR2 reads FYNNEI. The CDR3 is made up of 11 amino acids. CDR3 protein: CASSGTGEAFF. As DNA, the CDR3 is TGTGCCAGCAGTGGAACAGGGGAAGCTTTCTTT.

The V gene is TRBV24-1, the J gene TRBJ1-2; D is unresolved. Germline V lookup: CDR1 KGHDR, CDR2 SFDVKD. This CDR3 comprises 13 residues. Trimming stripped 4 bases from V and 2 bases from J, with 7 bases between. The CDR3 here is CATSETANYGYTF. CDR3 in DNA: TGTGCCACCAGTGAAACGGCCAACTATGGCTACACCTTC.

This rearrangement joins TRBV18 to TRBJ2-5; D possibly corresponds to TRBD2 (5 bases). The CDR3 is made up of 14 amino acids. The V gene lost 3 bases and the J gene lost 2 bases, with 10 bases spanning the gap. CDR1 is KGHSH, CDR2 LQKENI, per germline. CDR3 amino acids: CASSPPRGQETQYF. CDR3 coding DNA: TGTGCCAGCTCACCTCCTCGGGGACAAGAGACCCAGTACTTC.

In this sample, this clone turned up a few times. V and J are TRBV5-1 and TRBJ2-7, with 7 bases that match TRBD1. Per the germline V gene, CDR1 is SGHRS and CDR2 is YFSETQ. The CDR3 contains 13 residues. The junction had 5 bases not matched to a gene; V was cut back by 4 bases and J by 4 bases. CDR3 residues: CASSPGTVYEQYF. For the CDR3, the DNA is TGCGCCAGCAGCCCTGGGACAGTTTACGAGCAGTACTTC.

The V gene is TRBV28, the J gene TRBJ1-2; 8 nucleotides align to TRBD1. Per the germline V gene, CDR1 is MDHEN and CDR2 is SYDVKM. V trimming: 2 bases; J trimming: 0 bases; junction bases outside the gene matches: 11. The CDR3 has 18 amino acids. CDR3 amino acids: CASSLTGGIILSNYGYTF. In DNA, the CDR3 is TGTGCCAGCAGTTTAACAGGGGGGATAATCCTCTCTAACTATGGCTACACCTTC.

This clone was recorded once. The CDR3 region is CASSLSGGPDYGYTF. The CDR3 DNA is TGTGCCAGCAGTTTAAGCGGGGGGCCAGACTATGGCTACACCTTC. V gene TRBV28 combines with J gene TRBJ1-2, with D possibly TRBD1 on 6 matching bases. CDR1 and CDR2 (germline): MDHEN, SYDVKM. V was trimmed by 2 bases and J by 3 bases, leaving 13 bases between them. The CDR3 contains 15 residues.

This chain links TRBV7-9 with TRBJ2-5; maybe TRBD2 (5 bases). Germline assignment: CDR1 SEHNR and CDR2 FQNEAQ (reference sequence). CDR3 size: 17 residues. Trimming stripped 5 bases from V and 0 bases from J, with 19 bases between. The CDR3 here is CASSLRVVEGNQETQYF. Written as DNA, the CDR3 is TGTGCCAGCAGCCTAAGGGTGGTTGAGGGTAACCAAGAGACCCAGTACTTC.

This chain uses TRBV6-4 with TRBJ1-1; the D gene is possibly TRBD1 (6 bases). This CDR3 spans 14 amino acids. Germline values: CDR1 MRHNA, CDR2 SNTAGT. V was cut by 4 bases and J by 5 bases, with 14 bases left in between. In DNA form, the CDR3 reads TGTGCCAGCAGTGCTCAACAGGGCGGGACTGAAGCTTTCTTT. It yields the protein CASSAQQGGTEAFF.

V and J are TRBV30 and TRBJ2-5; 8 bases line up with TRBD2. Germline V gene data show CDR1 as GTSNPN and CDR2 as SVGIG (reference sequence). This CDR3 comprises 15 residues. The V and J ends lost 5 bases and 1 base, in that order; junction bases with no gene match: 9. This CDR3 is CAWRRASGFQETQYF. The CDR3 DNA sequence: TGTGCCTGGCGACGGGCTAGCGGGTTCCAAGAGACCCAGTACTTC.

The DNA for the CDR3 is TGTGCCAGCAGTTCGAGGACAGGGGGCTACACTGAAGCTTTCTTT. It yields the protein CASSSRTGGYTEAFF. The chain carries TRBV6-5 and TRBJ1-1, with 11 positions matching TRBD1. This CDR3 has 15 amino acids. V was clipped by 4 bases and J by 3 bases; unmatched bases: 4. Germline V gives CDR1 MNHEY, CDR2 SVGAGI.

The J gene is TRBJ2-3, the V gene TRBV7-2; 7 positions match TRBD2. This CDR3 has 16 amino acids. Germline-derived CDR1 and CDR2 are SGHTA and FQGNSA. V was pared by 1 base and J by 7 bases, with 11 bases of the junction left unmatched. The CDR3 DNA follows: TGTGCCAGCAGCTTAGATTCGGGGGAGGGCGGAAATACGCAGTATTTT. Protein product: CASSLDSGEGGNTQYF. Filled out from reference TRBV7-2 and TRBJ2-3, the complete variable domain reads GAGVSQSPSNKVTEKGKDVELRCDPISGHTALYWYRQSLGQGLEFLIYFQGNSAPDKSGLPSDRFSAERTGGSVSTLTIQRTQQEDSAVYLCASSLDSGEGGNTQYFGPGTRLTVL.

Comments on this clone: The same CDR3 can be traced to other DNA sequences in this sample. The chain employs TRBV6-5 and TRBJ2-1, with a tentative D call TRBD2 (6 bases). Germline CDR1 reads MNHEY; CDR2 reads SVGAGI. V lost 2 bases to trimming and J lost 4 bases, with 6 bases between them. This CDR3 is built from 13 residues. The CDR3 spells CASSYGGYNEQFF. The DNA for the CDR3 is TGTGCCAGCAGTTACGGGGGGTACAATGAGCAGTTCTTC.

The J gene is TRBJ1-5, the V gene TRBV19; D is uncertain. The CDR3 is made up of 13 amino acids. CDR1 is LNHDA, CDR2 SQIVND, per germline (reference sequence). Trimming pared 1 base from V and 4 bases from J, leaving 5 bases between. Here the CDR3 reads CASSIVVNQPQHF. DNA of the CDR3: TGTGCCAGTAGTATAGTAGTAAATCAGCCCCAGCATTTT.

J is TRBJ1-2 and V is TRBV7-9, with D uncertain. Trimming took off 1 base at V and 0 bases at J, with 6 bases between the two ends. CDR3 length: 14 amino acids. Germline V lookup: CDR1 SEHNR, CDR2 FQNEAQ (reference sequence). CDR3 coding DNA: TGTGCCAGCAGCTTAGGGGCAGCTAACTATGGCTACACCTTC. Translated, it gives CASSLGAANYGYTF.

V is TRBV28 and J is TRBJ2-5; D ambiguous. V was cut by 4 bases and J by 5 bases, with 8 bases left in between. The CDR3 is 12 residues long. The germline gives CDR1 MDHEN, CDR2 SYDVKM. The CDR3 here is CASSSGVETQYF. Here the CDR3 DNA reads TGTGCCAGCAGTTCTGGAGTGGAGACCCAGTACTTC.

V is TRBV3-1 (or the pseudogene TRBV3-2) and J is TRBJ1-1; TRBD1 might be the D (6 bases). Germline lookup yields CDR1 LGHDT and CDR2 YNNKEL (reference sequence). Trimming removed 4 bases from V and 11 bases from J, with 17 bases in between. This CDR3 has 13 amino acids. The CDR3 DNA is TGTGCCAGCAGCCCGAGCCGGGGGGCGCGGGCTTTCTTT. Encoded protein: CASSPSRGARAFF.

This chain links TRBV18 with TRBJ2-3; D is uncertain. Germline values: CDR1 KGHSH, CDR2 LQKENI. This CDR3 is 15 amino acids long. The V and J ends lost 0 bases and 0 bases respectively, with 7 bases between them. The CDR3 is CASSPPTTSTDTQYF. The CDR3 DNA sequence: TGTGCCAGCTCACCACCGACCACTAGCACAGATACGCAGTATTTT.

This clone has only one observation. V is TRBV9 and J is TRBJ2-7, with TRBD2 matching over 10 bases. This CDR3 has 15 residues. Germline V gives CDR1 SGDLS, CDR2 YYNGEE. The junction had 4 bases not matched to a gene; V was cut back by 4 bases and J by 0 bases. The DNA of the CDR3 is TGTGCCAGCAGCCCTAGCGGGAGAGACTCCTACGAGCAGTACTTC. It codes for CASSPSGRDSYEQYF.

This clone was seen just once. The chain combines TRBV27 with TRBJ2-1; no clear D gene. CDR1 MNHEY and CDR2 SMNVEV come from the germline V gene (reference sequence). V was cut by 4 bases and J by 6 bases, with 10 bases left in between. CDR3 size: 13 residues. This CDR3 reads CASSSGWANEQFF. The CDR3 nucleotides read TGTGCCAGCAGTTCGGGCTGGGCCAATGAGCAGTTCTTC.

The chain joins TRBV18 to TRBJ2-7; the D is unclear. The length of the CDR3 is 13 residues. V lost 5 bases and J 2 bases, leaving 10 bases between the germline ends. Germline V gene data show CDR1 as KGHSH and CDR2 as LQKENI. CDR3 residues: CASSYDGTYEQYF. The DNA of the CDR3 is TGTGCCAGCTCATACGACGGAACCTACGAGCAGTACTTC. The complete variable domain, with remaining parts taken from reference TRBV18 and TRBJ2-7, reads NAGVMQNPRHLVRRRGQEARLRCSPMKGHSHVYWYRQLPEEGLKFMVYLQKENIIDESGMPKERFSAEFPKEGPSILRIQQVVRGDSAAYFCASSYDGTYEQYFGPGTRLTVT.

This rearrangement joins TRBV5-1 to TRBJ2-7; the D gene is possibly TRBD2 (5 bases). V was trimmed by 3 bases and J by 6 bases, leaving 16 bases between them. CDR3 length: 14 residues. In germline, CDR1 is SGHRS, CDR2 YFSETQ. CDR3 region: CASSWLASSGEQYF. In DNA, the CDR3 is TGCGCCAGCAGCTGGTTAGCGTCCTCGGGCGAGCAGTACTTC. Supplemented by reference TRBV5-1 and TRBJ2-7, the full variable domain reads KAGVTQTPRYLIKTRGQQVTLSCSPISGHRSVSWYQQTPGQGLQFLFEYFSETQRNKGNFPGRFSGRQFSNSRSEMNVSTLELGDSALYLCASSWLASSGEQYFGPGTRLTVT.

The chain joins TRBV24-1 to TRBJ2-5; D call uncertain. The CDR3 contains 16 residues. The ends were cut back, 0 bases at V and 0 bases at J, with 10 bases in the middle. In germline, CDR1 is KGHDR, CDR2 SFDVKD. The CDR3 sequence is CATSDLGSSHQETQYF. In nucleotides, the CDR3 is TGTGCCACCAGTGATTTGGGTAGCTCCCACCAAGAGACCCAGTACTTC.

The chain employs TRBV5-4 and TRBJ2-3, with D tentatively TRBD1 or TRBD2 (7 bases each). The V end was cut by 4 bases, the J end by 6 bases, with 18 bases between. CDR1 is SGHNT and CDR2 is YYREEE in the germline V gene (reference sequence). The CDR3 sequence is 15 residues long. CDR3 amino acids: CASSIPRQGGDTQYF. Here the CDR3 DNA reads TGTGCCAGCAGCATCCCGAGGCAGGGGGGGGATACGCAGTATTTT.

The CDR3 sequence: CASSVGPRQGLYGYTF. As DNA, the CDR3 is TGTGCCAGCAGCGTCGGCCCACGGCAGGGGCTCTATGGCTACACCTTC. The chain links TRBV5-7 to TRBJ1-2, with D possibly matching TRBD1 (6 bases). TRBV5-7 is placed among ORFs of uncertain function. The CDR3 has 16 amino acids. The germline V and J ends were trimmed by 4 bases and 4 bases, with 20 bases remaining between them.